Below are 31 T cell receptor beta chains sequenced from a single sample in a study of blood T cell repertoires in COVID-19 (TCRdb year 2020). The library was built by means of the immunoSEQ multiplex PCR assay. The clones in this table, taken by TCRdb from immuneACCESS, are in-frame only. Not every clone is retained; where verified, under half of the shortfall comes from an unresolved V gene, and the cause of the rest is unknown. In all, the sample holds about 490,000 clones, and approximately 83% of those were seen once. Jointly, the top ten make up approximately 3.2% of the sample. Sequencing was carried out using peripheral blood. Receptors were obtained from a human donor in a cohort sampled during active COVID-19.

This chain links TRBV5-1 with TRBJ2-7, with 12 bases identical to TRBD2. V was pared by 0 bases and J by 6 bases, with 7 bases of the junction left unmatched. This CDR3 region has 16 residues. Germline-derived CDR1 and CDR2 are SGHRS and YFSETQ. For the CDR3, the DNA is TGCGCCAGCAGCTTGGCTAGCGGGAGGGCTCCCAGCGAGCAGTACTTC. Its protein product is CASSLASGRAPSEQYF.

The J gene is TRBJ2-1, the V gene TRBV28; 8 nucleotides align to TRBD1. This CDR3 region has 15 residues. The J segment lost 6 bases and the V segment lost 6 bases, leaving 10 bases of the junction unmatched. Germline-derived CDR1 and CDR2 are MDHEN and SYDVKM. The CDR3 bases are TGTGCCAGCAGACCTCGGGACAGGCTTCGCAATGAGCAGTTCTTC. It encodes CASRPRDRLRNEQFF.

This chain uses TRBV7-3 with TRBJ1-1; possibly TRBD1 for D (5 bases). CDR1 and CDR2 from the germline V gene are SGHTA and FQGTGA. Between the trimmed V and J ends, which lost 2 bases and 1 base, there was a span of 11 bases. This CDR3 spans 15 amino acids. For the CDR3, the DNA is TGTGCCAGCAGCTTAGCGGGACTGAGGAACACTGAAGCTTTCTTT. It codes for CASSLAGLRNTEAFF.

The table lists this clone with a count of one. This chain links TRBV30 with TRBJ2-3; tentatively, D is TRBD2 (6 bases). This CDR3 spans 14 amino acids. Trimming removed 4 bases from V and 2 bases from J, with 13 bases in between. Germline V gene lookup returns CDR1 GTSNPN and CDR2 SVGIG (reference sequence). The CDR3 reads CAWNQRADTDTQYF. The CDR3 DNA reads TGTGCCTGGAACCAGCGGGCGGACACAGATACGCAGTATTTT. Full variable domain (remainder filled in from reference TRBV30 and TRBJ2-3): SQTIHQWPATLVQPVGSPLSLECTVEGTSNPNLYWYRQAAGRGLQLLFYSVGIGQISSEVPQNLSASRPQDRQFILSSKKLLLSDSGFYLCAWNQRADTDTQYFGPGTRLTVL.

The chain carries TRBV7-2 and TRBJ2-1; the D gene is possibly TRBD1 (5 bases). The V and J ends lost 1 base and 6 bases respectively, with 10 bases between them. Germline lookup yields CDR1 SGHTA and CDR2 FQGNSA. The CDR3 sequence is 14 residues long. CDR3 DNA sequence: TGTGCCAGCAGCTTAGTCCGACAGACCAATGAGCAGTTCTTC. As protein: CASSLVRQTNEQFF.

V is TRBV5-1 and J is TRBJ2-5; 10 bases match TRBD1. The germline gives CDR1 SGHRS, CDR2 YFSETQ. The CDR3 totals 16 residues. The V segment lost 3 bases and the J segment 2 bases; nucleotides outside the gene matches: 7. The chain's CDR3 is CASSSPGTGVQETQYF. In DNA, the CDR3 is TGCGCCAGCAGCTCCCCCGGGACAGGGGTACAAGAGACCCAGTACTTC.

The chain joins TRBV4-3 to TRBJ1-2; 9 bases fit TRBD1. Trimming at V came to 6 bases and at J to 6 bases, leaving 8 bases not matched to a gene. CDR3 length: 14 amino acids. The germline V gene encodes CDR1 LGHNA and CDR2 YSLEER. The CDR3 loop reads CASRLTGGRDGYTF. The CDR3 region has the DNA TGCGCCAGCAGGTTGACAGGGGGTAGGGATGGCTACACCTTC.

This rearrangement joins TRBV2 to TRBJ2-7; TRBD1 matches 7 bases. Germline CDR1 and CDR2: SNHLY and FYNNEI. CDR3 length equals 14 residues. After removal of 6 bases from V and 6 bases from J, the junction contained 11 bases not matched to a gene. CDR3 sequence (DNA): TGTGCCAGCAGCCACAGGGGCCTATTCGGCGAGCAGTACTTC. Its translation: CASSHRGLFGEQYF.

The V gene is TRBV6-2 or TRBV6-3, the J gene TRBJ2-2, with 7 bases fitting TRBD1. Germline-derived CDR1 and CDR2 are MNHEY and SVGEGT. J gave up 6 bases and V 5 bases, and 15 bases lay outside the gene matches. The CDR3 contains 17 residues. This chain's CDR3 is CASSTVLTGMKPGELFF. Here the CDR3 DNA reads TGTGCCAGCAGTACTGTCCTGACAGGGATGAAACCCGGGGAGCTGTTTTTT.

The chain links TRBV27 to TRBJ1-1; weak D call: TRBD1 (6 bases). V lost 5 bases, J lost 0 bases, and 7 bases lay in between. The CDR3 length is 13 residues. Germline loops: CDR1 MNHEY, CDR2 SMNVEV (reference sequence). The CDR3 sequence is CASSDRMNTEAFF. In nucleotides, the CDR3 is TGTGCCAGCAGTGACAGGATGAACACTGAAGCTTTCTTT.

This chain connects TRBV7-9 to TRBJ2-5; D not certain. The CDR3 has 15 amino acids. From germline, CDR1 is SEHNR and CDR2 FQNEAQ (reference sequence). The germline V and J ends were trimmed by 0 bases and 4 bases, with 12 bases remaining between them. The CDR3: CASSLASLVPETQYF. CDR3 sequence (DNA): TGTGCCAGCAGCTTAGCGTCGTTAGTGCCAGAGACCCAGTACTTC. Supplemented by reference TRBV7-9 and TRBJ2-5, the full variable domain reads DTGVSQNPRHKITKRGQNVTFRCDPISEHNRLYWYRQTLGQGPEFLTYFQNEAQLEKSRLLSDRFSAERPKGSFSTLEIQRTEQGDSAMYLCASSLASLVPETQYFGPGTRLLVL.

The rearrangement links TRBV5-8 to TRBJ2-1, with 8 bases identical to TRBD2. The CDR3 consists of 12 residues. Germline values: CDR1 SGHTS, CDR2 YDEGEE. Losses at the gene ends were 6 bases for V and 16 bases for J; bases not matched to a gene: 12. The DNA for the CDR3 is TGTGCCAGCACCCAAGGGCGGGAGGTGGTTTTCTTC. Translating gives CASTQGREVVFF.

The chain employs TRBV27 and TRBJ2-1; D might be TRBD2 (6 bases). This CDR3 region has 16 residues. Germline CDR1 MNHEY, CDR2 SMNVEV (reference sequence). V lost 3 bases and J lost 0, with 12 bases in between. This chain's CDR3 is CASSFSGPSSYNEQFF. The DNA for the CDR3 is TGTGCCAGCAGTTTTAGCGGTCCGAGCTCCTACAATGAGCAGTTCTTC.

CDR3 sequence (DNA): TGTGCCAGCAGCCTGGAGTGGGAGGGCATTCAGTACTTC. Protein product: CASSLEWEGIQYF. The V and J genes are TRBV6-5 and TRBJ2-4, with 7 bases identical to TRBD2. This CDR3 region has 13 residues. V trimming: 6 bases; J trimming: 9 bases; junction bases outside the gene matches: 8. CDR1 and CDR2 (germline): MNHEY, SVGAGI.

V usage is TRBV5-5 and J usage is TRBJ1-4, with D possibly matching TRBD1 (6 bases). The CDR3 contains 15 residues. CDR1 SGHKS and CDR2 YYEKEE come from the germline V gene (reference sequence). V gave up 4 bases and J gave up 6 bases, with 16 bases separating them. The CDR3 coding sequence is TGTGCCAGCAGCCTGGGACGGGGGGCGGATGAAAAACTGTTTTTT. Translating gives CASSLGRGADEKLFF.

This chain uses TRBV6-5 with TRBJ2-1; 7 nucleotides line up with TRBD2. Germline V gene sequence: CDR1 MNHEY, CDR2 SVGAGI. V was clipped by 2 bases and J by 8 bases; unmatched bases: 12. The CDR3 runs to 16 residues. This chain's CDR3 is CASSYRGLVPLDEQFF. Written as DNA, the CDR3 is TGTGCCAGCAGTTACCGCGGACTAGTCCCCTTGGATGAGCAGTTCTTC.

The chain has TRBV24-1 and TRBJ1-5; 10 nucleotides line up with TRBD1. Germline V lookup: CDR1 KGHDR, CDR2 SFDVKD. J gave up 7 bases and V 2 bases, and 4 bases lay outside the gene matches. The CDR3 contains 15 residues. For the CDR3, the DNA is TGTGCCACCAGTGATTCGGGGACAGGGGAACAGCCCCAGCATTTT. Translating gives CATSDSGTGEQPQHF.

This chain uses TRBV5-1 with TRBJ2-7; D is ambiguous. Trimming removed 2 bases from V and 2 bases from J, with 14 bases in between. This CDR3 contains 15 residues. The germline V gene has CDR1 SGHRS and CDR2 YFSETQ. The CDR3 DNA is TGCGCCAGCAGCTTAGTTCACGCGGCGACCTACGAGCAGTACTTC. Translation gives CASSLVHAATYEQYF.

The chain employs TRBV5-1 and TRBJ2-7, with D tentatively TRBD2 (6 bases). In germline, CDR1 is SGHRS, CDR2 YFSETQ. Trimming shortened V by 0 bases and J by 5 bases, and 21 bases separated the two germline ends. The CDR3 loop spans 17 amino acids. The CDR3 DNA reads TGCGCCAGCAGCTTGGTCGACCGGGCCAGCGGCGGGAACGAGCAGTACTTC. Translated, it gives CASSLVDRASGGNEQYF.

The chain joins TRBV27 to TRBJ2-2, with 9 positions matching TRBD1. This CDR3 is built from 18 residues. V was clipped by 2 bases and J by 0 bases; unmatched bases: 7. CDR1 MNHEY and CDR2 SMNVEV come from the germline V gene (reference sequence). The CDR3 reads CASSLRTGAASNTGELFF. The CDR3 DNA reads TGTGCCAGCAGTTTAAGGACAGGGGCCGCTTCGAACACCGGGGAGCTGTTTTTT.

The chain combines TRBV11-2 with TRBJ2-5, with 10 bases matching TRBD2. Trimming removed 4 bases from V and 3 bases from J; junction bases left unmatched: 8. CDR1 and CDR2 from the germline V gene are SGHAT and FQNNGV. CDR3 size: 16 residues. For the CDR3, the DNA is TGTGCCAGCAGCTCCTTGCCAGCGGGAGGGGAAGAGACCCAGTACTTC. This codes for CASSSLPAGGEETQYF.

The chain links TRBV19 to TRBJ1-1, with TRBD1 matching 7 bases. Germline trimming cut 9 bases from V and 1 base from J; bases unmatched to any gene: 8. The CDR3 contains 14 residues. Germline CDR1 LNHDA, CDR2 SQIVND (reference sequence). Here the CDR3 DNA reads TGTGCCAGCCGGTGGGGACAGCAGAACACTGAAGCTTTCTTT. This codes for CASRWGQQNTEAFF.

V and J are TRBV7-2 and TRBJ2-7; D is undetermined. V gave up 1 base and J gave up 3 bases, with 7 bases separating them. CDR3 length equals 13 residues. The germline V gene encodes CDR1 SGHTA and CDR2 FQGNSA. Here the CDR3 DNA reads TGTGCCAGCAGCTTAGGACTTAGCTACGAGCAGTACTTC. This encodes CASSLGLSYEQYF. The whole variable domain, filled in from reference TRBV7-2 and TRBJ2-7, reads GAGVSQSPSNKVTEKGKDVELRCDPISGHTALYWYRQSLGQGLEFLIYFQGNSAPDKSGLPSDRFSAERTGGSVSTLTIQRTQQEDSAVYLCASSLGLSYEQYFGPGTRLTVT.

The V and J genes are TRBV3-1 (or the pseudogene TRBV3-2) and TRBJ1-6; no definite D call. Germline loops: CDR1 LGHDT, CDR2 YNNKEL (reference sequence). The CDR3 covers 17 residues. Trimming stripped 0 bases from V and 0 bases from J, with 9 bases between. The CDR3 region has the DNA TGTGCCAGCAGCCAAGAACGGGGAGACTCCTATAATTCACCCCTCCACTTT. The encoded protein is CASSQERGDSYNSPLHF.

The V and J genes are TRBV7-2 and TRBJ2-7; TRBD1 is a possible D gene (6 bases). CDR3 size: 16 residues. Germline V lookup: CDR1 SGHTA, CDR2 FQGNSA. V lost 1 base to trimming and J lost 4 bases, with 17 bases between them. The chain's CDR3 is CASSLVGGSTGYEQYF. Written as DNA, the CDR3 is TGTGCCAGCAGCTTAGTAGGGGGATCGACGGGGTACGAGCAGTACTTC. Together with reference TRBV7-2 and TRBJ2-7, the CDR3 gives the full variable domain: GAGVSQSPSNKVTEKGKDVELRCDPISGHTALYWYRQSLGQGLEFLIYFQGNSAPDKSGLPSDRFSAERTGGSVSTLTIQRTQQEDSAVYLCASSLVGGSTGYEQYFGPGTRLTVT.

The CDR3 here is CASSLGQGAHSNQPQHF. CDR3 DNA sequence: TGTGCCAGCAGCTTGGGTCAGGGGGCCCATAGCAATCAGCCCCAGCATTTT. This chain uses TRBV5-5 with TRBJ1-5, with 8 bases that match TRBD1. The V and J ends lost 0 bases and 0 bases, in that order; junction bases with no gene match: 5. CDR3 length equals 17 residues. CDR1 and CDR2 from the germline V gene are SGHKS and YYEKEE (reference sequence).

The chain is built from TRBV6-2 or TRBV6-3 and TRBJ2-1, with D maybe TRBD2 (6 bases). This CDR3 region has 14 residues. V lost 5 bases, J lost 7 bases, and 15 bases lay in between. Per germline, CDR1 MNHEY and CDR2 SVGEGT. CDR3 in DNA: TGTGCCAGCAGTCACCAGACTAGATTAAATGAGCAGTTCTTC. It codes for CASSHQTRLNEQFF.

V and J are TRBV7-6 and TRBJ1-2; D remains unclear. The CDR3 covers 15 residues. CDR1 and CDR2 from the germline V gene are SGHVS and FNYEAQ. The ends were cut back, 1 base at V and 4 bases at J, with 13 bases in the middle. CDR3 sequence: CASSLDLTAFYGYTF. CDR3 coding DNA: TGTGCCAGCAGCTTAGATCTAACAGCCTTCTATGGCTACACCTTC. Full variable domain (outside the CDR3, taken from reference TRBV7-6 and TRBJ1-2): GAGVSQSPRYKVTKRGQDVALRCDPISGHVSLYWYRQALGQGPEFLTYFNYEAQQDKSGLPNDRFSAERPEGSISTLTIQRTEQRDSAMYRCASSLDLTAFYGYTFGSGTRLTVV.

CDR3 bases: TGTGCCAGCAGTTACCAACGGCATCAGGGCGCGGGGTGGGGTGAAAAACTGTTTTTT. The encoded protein is CASSYQRHQGAGWGEKLFF. This chain connects TRBV6-2 or TRBV6-3 to TRBJ1-4, with D perhaps TRBD1 (5 bases). CDR1 and CDR2 (germline): MNHEY, SVGEGT. This CDR3 is built from 19 residues. Trimming shortened V by 2 bases and J by 7 bases, and 26 bases separated the two germline ends.

The chain employs TRBV11-3 and TRBJ2-1, with 10 bases fitting TRBD2. Per the germline V gene, CDR1 is SGHNT and CDR2 is YENEEA. The CDR3 contains 15 residues. V lost 3 bases to trimming and J lost 8 bases; unmatched junction nucleotides: 7. CDR3 coding DNA: TGTGCCAGCAGCTTGAGGACTAGCGGAGGGGATGAGCAGTTCTTC. Its translation is CASSLRTSGGDEQFF.

This clone appeared a few times. The CDR3 loop is CASSHESQAGGADTQYF. For the CDR3, the DNA is TGTGCCAGCAGCCACGAGTCCCAAGCGGGAGGGGCAGATACGCAGTATTTT. The chain employs TRBV4-2 and TRBJ2-3; 10 nucleotides align to TRBD2. Unmatched junction bases numbered 10, after V lost 3 bases and J lost 4 bases. Per the germline V gene, CDR1 is LGHNA and CDR2 is YNFKEQ. CDR3 length equals 17 residues.